This is a list of T cell receptor beta chains from one sample in a study of CD8+ T cells in alopecia areata. Sequenced by immunoSEQ multiplex PCR; TCRdb stores in-frame clones only, minus some. The table shows around 190,000 clones, with 50% to 70% occurring only once. The starting material was CD4+ T cells sorted from blood, obtained around week 50, from a patient treated with tofacitinib. The receptors shown here come from a human donor with alopecia areata. The CDR3 runs from the conserved cysteine through the conserved F or W. D genes are given only for firm matches. Clone size is shown for a subset of rows, as once, few, many or a class of expanded clone.

D: .; length: 15; J: TRBJ2-1; V: TRBV2; size: few; CDR3: CASSESFGFIGEQFF; DNA: TGTGCCTCCAGTGAGAGTTTTGGGTTTATTGGTGAGCAGTTCTTC
D: TRBD1; length: 15; J: TRBJ1-5; V: TRBV7-8; size: few; CDR3: CASSLTGTGDQPQHF; DNA: TGTGCCAGCAGCTTAACCGGGACAGGGGATCAGCCCCAGCATTTT
D: .; length: 15; J: TRBJ2-3; V: TRBV7-2; size: .; CDR3: CASSPGPPSTDTQYF; DNA: TGTGCCAGCAGCCCGGGACCACCGAGCACAGATACGCAGTATTTT
D: .; length: 16; J: TRBJ1-5; V: TRBV4-3; size: .; CDR3: CASSQAAGTENQPQHF; DNA: TGCGCCAGCAGCCAAGCCGCCGGGACCGAGAATCAGCCCCAGCATTTT
D: .; length: 16; J: TRBJ2-5; V: TRBV2; size: few; CDR3: CASSEGVGFGGETQYF; DNA: TGTGCCAGCAGTGAAGGTGTAGGGTTCGGTGGAGAGACCCAGTACTTC
D: .; length: 11; J: TRBJ2-5; V: TRBV6-6; size: .; CDR3: CASSQKETQYF; DNA: TGTGCCAGCAGTCAAAAAGAGACCCAGTACTTC
D: TRBD2; length: 15; J: TRBJ2-3; V: TRBV2; size: few; CDR3: CASRPTSGAGDTQYF; DNA: TGTGCCAGCAGACCGACTAGCGGAGCTGGGGATACGCAGTATTTT
D: .; length: 12; J: TRBJ1-1; V: TRBV29-1; size: .; CDR3: CSVGSISTEAFF; DNA: TGCAGCGTTGGATCCATCTCCACTGAAGCTTTCTTT
D: .; length: 16; J: TRBJ1-2; V: TRBV25-1; size: .; CDR3: CASSDASMGGVGGYTF; DNA: TGTGCCAGCAGTGATGCCTCCATGGGAGGGGTTGGTGGCTACACCTTC
D: .; length: 15; J: TRBJ2-1; V: TRBV2; size: .; CDR3: CASSEVRILYNEQFF; DNA: TGTGCCAGCAGTGAGGTACGGATCCTTTACAATGAGCAGTTCTTC
D: .; length: 14; J: TRBJ2-3; V: TRBV5-1; size: .; CDR3: CATRWRDSTDTQYF; DNA: TGCGCCACTCGGTGGCGGGACAGCACAGATACGCAGTATTTT
D: .; length: 10; J: TRBJ2-7; V: TRBV25-1; size: few; CDR3: CATGSYEQYF; DNA: TGTGCCACCGGATCCTACGAGCAGTACTTC
D: .; length: 12; J: TRBJ2-5; V: TRBV29-1; size: .; CDR3: CSTRDSGETQYF; DNA: TGCAGCACTCGGGACAGCGGGGAGACCCAGTACTTC
D: .; length: 12; J: TRBJ2-2; V: TRBV30; size: .; CDR3: CAWGPDTGELFF; DNA: TGTGCCTGGGGACCAGACACCGGGGAGCTGTTTTTT
D: .; length: 15; J: TRBJ1-4; V: TRBV30; size: .; CDR3: CAWSVPGRTNEKLFF; DNA: TGTGCCTGGAGTGTACCCGGTCGCACTAATGAAAAACTGTTTTTT
D: .; length: 13; J: TRBJ1-1; V: TRBV7-3; size: .; CDR3: CASRPNLGTEAFF; DNA: TGTGCCAGCAGACCCAATCTGGGGACTGAAGCTTTCTTT
D: TRBD1; length: 13; J: TRBJ2-7; V: TRBV7-7; size: once; CDR3: CASSFKTGLEQYF; DNA: TGTGCCAGCAGCTTTAAGACAGGGCTCGAGCAGTACTTC
D: .; length: 17; J: TRBJ2-4; V: TRBV29-1; size: few; CDR3: CSVLVAAKTLAKNIQYF; DNA: TGCAGCGTTTTAGTGGCAGCGAAAACGCTAGCCAAAAACATTCAGTACTTC
D: .; length: 12; J: TRBJ1-2; V: TRBV7-9; size: .; CDR3: CASSLTKGGYTF; DNA: TGTGCCAGCAGCTTGACCAAGGGTGGCTACACCTTC
D: .; length: 16; J: TRBJ2-1; V: TRBV5-7; size: .; CDR3: CASSPRTIWTYNEQFF; DNA: TGTGCCAGCAGCCCGCGGACGATATGGACCTACAATGAGCAGTTCTTC
D: .; length: 14; J: TRBJ2-3; V: TRBV29-1; size: .; CDR3: CSVLPGLYTDTQYF; DNA: TGCAGCGTCCTCCCGGGTCTCTACACAGATACGCAGTATTTT
D: TRBD2; length: 15; J: TRBJ2-7; V: TRBV29-1; size: few; CDR3: CSVQHLTSGSYEQYF; DNA: TGCAGCGTTCAACACCTGACTAGCGGGTCCTACGAGCAGTACTTC
D: .; length: 13; J: TRBJ2-5; V: TRBV5-1; size: .; CDR3: CASSSAAQETQYF; DNA: TGCGCCAGCAGCTCAGCAGCCCAGGAGACCCAGTACTTC
D: .; length: 11; J: TRBJ2-7; V: TRBV14; size: .; CDR3: CASSNEGGQYF; DNA: TGTGCCAGCAGCAACGAGGGAGGACAGTACTTC
D: .; length: 12; J: TRBJ1-1; V: TRBV29-1; size: few; CDR3: CTSSRENTEAFF; DNA: TGCACCTCTAGTAGGGAGAACACTGAAGCTTTCTTT
D: .; length: 15; J: TRBJ1-2; V: TRBV27; size: .; CDR3: CASSLGIWGNYGYTF; DNA: TGTGCCAGCAGTTTGGGGATATGGGGGAACTATGGCTACACCTTC
D: .; length: 12; J: TRBJ2-7; V: TRBV30; size: .; CDR3: CAWSAEGYEQYF; DNA: TGTGCCTGGAGTGCCGAGGGGTACGAGCAGTACTTC
D: TRBD2; length: 15; J: TRBJ2-3; V: TRBV7-9; size: .; CDR3: CASSLGTSGTDTQYF; DNA: TGTGCCAGCAGCCTCGGGACTAGCGGAACAGATACGCAGTATTTT
D: .; length: 13; J: TRBJ2-7; V: TRBV5-6; size: .; CDR3: CASSSVGVHEQYF; DNA: TGTGCCAGCAGCTCGGTGGGGGTCCACGAGCAGTACTTC
D: .; length: 12; J: TRBJ1-1; V: TRBV29-1; size: .; CDR3: CSVTTSGAEAFF; DNA: TGCAGCGTTACCACTTCCGGCGCCGAAGCTTTCTTT
D: TRBD2; length: 16; J: TRBJ2-1; V: TRBV7-9; size: .; CDR3: CASSLTSGANRDEQFF; DNA: TGTGCCAGCAGTCTTACTAGCGGAGCAAATAGGGATGAGCAGTTCTTC
D: .; length: 14; J: TRBJ2-1; V: TRBV14; size: .; CDR3: CASSQDSWRNEQFF; DNA: TGTGCCAGCAGCCAAGATTCTTGGCGCAATGAGCAGTTCTTC
D: TRBD1; length: 14; J: TRBJ2-3; V: TRBV2; size: once; CDR3: CASSEQGAADTQYF; DNA: TGTGCCAGCAGTGAACAGGGGGCGGCGGATACGCAGTATTTT
D: .; length: 11; J: TRBJ1-1; V: TRBV30; size: .; CDR3: CAWIMAGEAFF; DNA: TGTGCCTGGATTATGGCAGGTGAAGCTTTCTTT
D: TRBD2; length: 16; J: TRBJ2-3; V: TRBV4-2; size: .; CDR3: CASSQEERGLTDTQYF; DNA: TGTGCCAGCAGCCAAGAGGAGCGGGGGCTCACAGATACGCAGTATTTT
D: .; length: 15; J: TRBJ2-6; V: TRBV5-1; size: .; CDR3: CASSLGQTGANVLTF; DNA: TGCGCCAGCAGCTTAGGCCAGACTGGGGCCAACGTCCTGACTTTC
D: TRBD2; length: 13; J: TRBJ2-3; V: TRBV29-1; size: .; CDR3: CSVGGLAPREEYF; DNA: TGCAGCGTTGGGGGACTAGCGCCCCGGGAGGAGTATTTT
D: TRBD1; length: 14; J: TRBJ1-2; V: TRBV29-1; size: .; CDR3: CSVEDQGARYGYTF; DNA: TGCAGCGTTGAAGATCAGGGGGCCCGGTATGGCTACACCTTC
D: TRBD1; length: 15; J: TRBJ1-1; V: TRBV5-1; size: .; CDR3: CASSTGQGKNTEAFF; DNA: TGCGCCAGCAGCACTGGACAGGGAAAGAACACTGAAGCTTTCTTT
D: TRBD1; length: 18; J: TRBJ2-1; V: TRBV19; size: .; CDR3: CASSRARTGSIRNNEQFF; DNA: TGTGCCAGTAGTCGAGCGAGGACAGGGTCCATTCGAAACAATGAGCAGTTCTTC
D: .; length: 13; J: TRBJ1-4; V: TRBV30; size: .; CDR3: CAWEQGTNEKLFF; DNA: TGTGCCTGGGAACAGGGAACTAATGAAAAACTGTTTTTT
D: .; length: 13; J: TRBJ2-7; V: TRBV5-1; size: .; CDR3: CASSLAGGREQYF; DNA: TGCGCCAGCAGCTTGGCCGGAGGGAGGGAGCAGTACTTC
D: .; length: 14; J: TRBJ2-3; V: TRBV29-1; size: .; CDR3: CSVAASFRTDTQYF; DNA: TGCAGCGTGGCGGCTAGTTTCCGCACAGATACGCAGTATTTT